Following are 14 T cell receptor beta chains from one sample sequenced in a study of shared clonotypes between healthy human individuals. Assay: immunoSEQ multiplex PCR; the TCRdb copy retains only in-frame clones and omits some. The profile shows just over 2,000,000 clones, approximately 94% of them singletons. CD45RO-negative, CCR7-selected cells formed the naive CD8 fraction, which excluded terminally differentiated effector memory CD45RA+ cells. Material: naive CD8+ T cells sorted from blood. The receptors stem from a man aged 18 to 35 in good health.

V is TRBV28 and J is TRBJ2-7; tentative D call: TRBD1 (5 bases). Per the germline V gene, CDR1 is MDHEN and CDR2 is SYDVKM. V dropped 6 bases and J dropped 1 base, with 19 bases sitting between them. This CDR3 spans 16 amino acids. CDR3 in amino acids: CASSDPFTGKSYEQYF. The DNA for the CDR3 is TGTGCCAGCAGCGATCCGTTCACAGGAAAGTCCTACGAGCAGTACTTC.

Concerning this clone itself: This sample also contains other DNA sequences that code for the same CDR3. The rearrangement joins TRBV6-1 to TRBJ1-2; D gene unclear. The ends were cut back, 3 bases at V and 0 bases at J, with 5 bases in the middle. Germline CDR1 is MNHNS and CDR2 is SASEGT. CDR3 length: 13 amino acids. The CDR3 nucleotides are TGTGCCAGCAGTGATGGCGCTAACTATGGCTACACCTTC. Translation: CASSDGANYGYTF.

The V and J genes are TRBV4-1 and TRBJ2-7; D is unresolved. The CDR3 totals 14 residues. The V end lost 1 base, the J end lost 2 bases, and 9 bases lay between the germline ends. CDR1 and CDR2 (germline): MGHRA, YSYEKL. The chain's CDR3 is CASSQAGGTYEQYF. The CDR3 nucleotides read TGCGCCAGCAGCCAAGCGGGCGGAACCTACGAGCAGTACTTC.

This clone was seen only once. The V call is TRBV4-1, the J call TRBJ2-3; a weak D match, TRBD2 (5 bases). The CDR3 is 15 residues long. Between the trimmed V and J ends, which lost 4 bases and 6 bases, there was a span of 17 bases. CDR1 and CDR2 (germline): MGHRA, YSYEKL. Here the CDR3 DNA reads TGCGCCAGCAGCCCGGCGCCACTAGTATGGGATACGCAGTATTTT. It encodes CASSPAPLVWDTQYF.

The CDR3 protein is CATSGDTHTGELFF. DNA of the CDR3: TGTGCCACCAGCGGTGACACCCACACCGGGGAGCTGTTTTTT. The V call is TRBV15, the J call TRBJ2-2, with D uncertain. The germline V gene encodes CDR1 LNHNV and CDR2 YYDKDF (reference sequence). The CDR3 runs to 14 residues. The ends were cut back, 5 bases at V and 3 bases at J, with 10 bases in the middle.

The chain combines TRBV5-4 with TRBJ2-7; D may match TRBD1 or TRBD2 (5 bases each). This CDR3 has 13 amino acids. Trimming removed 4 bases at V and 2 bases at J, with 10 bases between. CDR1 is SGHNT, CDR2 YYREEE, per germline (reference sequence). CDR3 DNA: TGTGCCAGCAGCGGGGACCCCACCTACGAGCAGTACTTC. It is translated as CASSGDPTYEQYF. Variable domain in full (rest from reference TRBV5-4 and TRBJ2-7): ETGVTQSPTHLIKTRGQQVTLRCSSQSGHNTVSWYQQALGQGPQFIFQYYREEENGRGNFPPRFSGLQFPNYSSELNVNALELDDSALYLCASSGDPTYEQYFGPGTRLTVT.

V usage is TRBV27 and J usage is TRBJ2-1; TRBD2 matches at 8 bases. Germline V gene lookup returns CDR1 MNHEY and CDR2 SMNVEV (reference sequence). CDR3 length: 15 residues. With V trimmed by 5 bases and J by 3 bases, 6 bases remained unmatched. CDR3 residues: CASSPGLGYYNEQFF. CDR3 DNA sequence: TGTGCCAGCAGTCCGGGACTAGGATACTACAATGAGCAGTTCTTC.

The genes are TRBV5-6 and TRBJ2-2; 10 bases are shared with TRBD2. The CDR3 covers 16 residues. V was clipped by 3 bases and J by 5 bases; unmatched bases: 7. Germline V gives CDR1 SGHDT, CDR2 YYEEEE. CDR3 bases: TGTGCCAGCAGCTACTCTAGCGGGAGAAGGACCGGGGAGCTGTTTTTT. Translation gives CASSYSSGRRTGELFF.

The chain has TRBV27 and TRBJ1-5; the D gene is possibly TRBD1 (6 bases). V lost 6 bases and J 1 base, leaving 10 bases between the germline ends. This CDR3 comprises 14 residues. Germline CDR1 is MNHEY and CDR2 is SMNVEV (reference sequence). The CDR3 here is CASRTGWSNQPQHF. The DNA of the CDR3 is TGTGCCAGCAGGACAGGTTGGAGCAATCAGCCCCAGCATTTT.

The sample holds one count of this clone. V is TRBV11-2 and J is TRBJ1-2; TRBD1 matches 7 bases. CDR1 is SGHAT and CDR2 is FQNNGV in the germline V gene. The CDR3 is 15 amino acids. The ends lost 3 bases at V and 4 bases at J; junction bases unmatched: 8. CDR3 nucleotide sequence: TGTGCCAGCAGCTTCAGCGGGGGGACAGCCTATGGCTACACCTTC. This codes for CASSFSGGTAYGYTF.

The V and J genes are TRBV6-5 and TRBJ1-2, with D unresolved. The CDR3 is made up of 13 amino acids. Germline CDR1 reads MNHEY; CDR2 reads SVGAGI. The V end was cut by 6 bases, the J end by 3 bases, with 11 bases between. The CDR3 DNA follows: TGTGCCAGCAGATCGGGGTGGGACTATGGCTACACCTTC. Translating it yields CASRSGWDYGYTF.

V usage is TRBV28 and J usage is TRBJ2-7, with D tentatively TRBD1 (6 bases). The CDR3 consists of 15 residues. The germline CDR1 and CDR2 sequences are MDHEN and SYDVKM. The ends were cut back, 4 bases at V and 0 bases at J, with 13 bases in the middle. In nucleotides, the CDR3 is TGTGCCAGCAGTTCCTGGACAGATAACTCCTACGAGCAGTACTTC. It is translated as CASSSWTDNSYEQYF.

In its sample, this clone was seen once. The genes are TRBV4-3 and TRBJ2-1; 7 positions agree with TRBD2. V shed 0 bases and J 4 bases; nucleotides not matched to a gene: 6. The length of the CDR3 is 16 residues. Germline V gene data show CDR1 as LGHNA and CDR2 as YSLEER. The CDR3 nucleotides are TGCGCCAGCAGCCAAGATCCCAGCGGGGAATACAATGAGCAGTTCTTC. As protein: CASSQDPSGEYNEQFF.

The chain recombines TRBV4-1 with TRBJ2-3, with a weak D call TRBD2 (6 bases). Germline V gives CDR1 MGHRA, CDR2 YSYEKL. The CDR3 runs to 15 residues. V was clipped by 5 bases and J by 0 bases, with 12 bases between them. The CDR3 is CASSEGLVSTDTQYF. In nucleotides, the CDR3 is TGCGCCAGCAGCGAGGGACTGGTTAGCACAGATACGCAGTATTTT.